This T cell receptor (beta chain) was observed in a study of CD8 T cells in Susac syndrome. cDNA came from about 0.46 to 1 ug RNA primed by random hexamers. TCRdb re-called the immunoSEQ multiplex PCR reads with MiXCR, one entry per CDR3 protein. The table lists tens of thousands of distinct CDR3 sequences, 93% of them singletons, with almost 0.55% in the top ten. This CDR3 has 13 residues. Germline V gene data show CDR1 as MNHEY and CDR2 as SMNVEV (reference sequence). V was clipped by 0 bases and J by 5 bases, with 8 bases between them. What was sequenced was CD8+ T cells from PBMCs. The chain employs TRBV27 and TRBJ2-7; D not resolved. This TCR came from a human donor in good health. CDR3 nucleotides: TGTGCCAGCAGTTTATCTTTTGCCCACGAGCAGTACTTC. This encodes CASSLSFAHEQYF.